These 21 T cell receptor beta chains were sequenced from one sample in a study of shared clonotypes between healthy human individuals. Positive CCR7 selection of CD45RO-negative cells yielded the naive CD8 cells, and terminally differentiated effector memory CD45RA+ cells were excluded. Sequencing was performed with immunoSEQ multiplex PCR; in TCRdb, only in-frame clones are kept and a portion is missing. The sample contains 1.5 million to 2.5 million clones, over 85% of which appear only once. Sequencing input: naive CD8+ T cells sorted from blood. The receptors shown here come from a man aged 18 to 29 in good health.

The chain uses TRBV2 and TRBJ1-5; 7 bases are a match to TRBD1. The V and J ends lost 11 bases and 5 bases, in that order; junction bases with no gene match: 9. Germline values: CDR1 SNHLY, CDR2 FYNNEI. The CDR3 consists of 13 residues. In nucleotides, the CDR3 is TGTGCCTCTGAAGGGACAGAGGATCAGCCCCAGCATTTT. Translated, it gives CASEGTEDQPQHF.

A single count supports this clone. This sequence joins TRBV19 and TRBJ2-3; 8 nucleotides agree with TRBD1. J gave up 2 bases and V 5 bases, and 6 bases lay outside the gene matches. CDR3 length: 15 amino acids. Germline V gene data show CDR1 as LNHDA and CDR2 as SQIVND (reference sequence). The CDR3: CASSLTGAPTDTQYF. The CDR3 DNA follows: TGTGCCAGTAGTTTGACAGGGGCCCCCACAGATACGCAGTATTTT.

The CDR3 here is CASTLFVGDIQYF. Written as DNA, the CDR3 is TGTGCCAGCACCCTTTTTGTTGGGGACATTCAGTACTTC. The chain combines TRBV6-6 with TRBJ2-4; D ambiguous. The CDR3 loop spans 13 amino acids. CDR1 and CDR2 from the germline V gene are MNHNY and SVGAGI (reference sequence). The V gene lost 7 bases and the J gene lost 8 bases, with 15 bases spanning the gap.

CDR3 sequence: CASSGRGAGETQYF. DNA of the CDR3: TGTGCCAGCAGTGGCAGGGGGGCCGGGGAGACCCAGTACTTC. This chain joins TRBV2 and TRBJ2-5; TRBD1 is a possible D gene (7 bases). Trimming stripped 4 bases from V and 5 bases from J, with 14 bases between. This CDR3 is built from 14 residues. From germline, CDR1 is SNHLY and CDR2 FYNNEI.

The rearrangement joins TRBV9 to TRBJ2-1, with D maybe TRBD1 (5 bases). The germline V gene has CDR1 SGDLS and CDR2 YYNGEE. CDR3 length: 18 amino acids. Trimming removed 4 bases from V and 4 bases from J, with 24 bases in between. The CDR3 loop is CASSPSQVQVDQYNEQFF. CDR3 DNA sequence: TGTGCCAGCAGCCCCAGCCAGGTACAGGTGGATCAATACAATGAGCAGTTCTTC.

This chain connects TRBV7-6 to TRBJ2-2; 10 positions match TRBD2. From germline, CDR1 is SGHVS and CDR2 FNYEAQ. After removal of 3 bases from V and 2 bases from J, the junction contained 3 bases not matched to a gene. This CDR3 has 16 residues. In nucleotides, the CDR3 is TGTGCCAGCAGCTTTTTAGCGGGGGGCAACACCGGGGAGCTGTTTTTT. This codes for CASSFLAGGNTGELFF.

V usage is TRBV9 and J usage is TRBJ2-3; no firm D call. Germline-derived CDR1 and CDR2 are SGDLS and YYNGEE. V lost 0 bases and J lost 2, with 7 bases in between. CDR3 size: 14 residues. The CDR3 DNA is TGTGCCAGCAGCGTAGGGGGAATCACAGATACGCAGTATTTT. It yields the protein CASSVGGITDTQYF.

The rearrangement joins TRBV27 to TRBJ2-2; TRBD1 or TRBD2 may be the D gene (5 bases each). The germline CDR1 and CDR2 sequences are MNHEY and SMNVEV (reference sequence). This CDR3 has 14 amino acids. V was cut by 5 bases and J by 8 bases, with 15 bases left in between. CDR3 nucleotide sequence: TGTGCCAGCAGTCCGGTTTCCGGGGCGGGGGAGCTGTTTTTT. It translates to CASSPVSGAGELFF.

This sequence joins TRBV4-1 and TRBJ1-6; weak D call: TRBD1 (5 bases). Looked up from germline, CDR1 is MGHRA and CDR2 is YSYEKL. This CDR3 has 17 residues. The ends were cut back, 4 bases at V and 7 bases at J, with 20 bases in the middle. The CDR3 DNA reads TGCGCCAGCAGCCCTCCCGTGCGGGGGGTAGGGAATTCACCCCTCCACTTT. Translated: CASSPPVRGVGNSPLHF.

J is TRBJ2-3 and V is TRBV5-4, with TRBD1 matching over 7 bases. The germline V gene encodes CDR1 SGHNT and CDR2 YYREEE (reference sequence). J gave up 2 bases and V 1 base, and 7 bases lay outside the gene matches. The CDR3 is made up of 16 amino acids. The CDR3 coding sequence is TGTGCCAGCAGCTTGAATACAGGGGTGTCCACAGATACGCAGTATTTT. This encodes CASSLNTGVSTDTQYF. Full variable domain (outside the CDR3, taken from reference TRBV5-4 and TRBJ2-3): ETGVTQSPTHLIKTRGQQVTLRCSSQSGHNTVSWYQQALGQGPQFIFQYYREEENGRGNFPPRFSGLQFPNYSSELNVNALELDDSALYLCASSLNTGVSTDTQYFGPGTRLTVL.

The chain recombines TRBV6-5 with TRBJ2-1, with TRBD2 identical over 8 bases. This CDR3 spans 13 amino acids. CDR1 is MNHEY and CDR2 is SVGAGI in the germline V gene. The CDR3 reads CATGGSSYNEQFF. DNA of the CDR3: TGTGCAACGGGGGGGAGCTCCTACAATGAGCAGTTCTTC.

The gene calls are TRBV27 and TRBJ2-6; no firm D call. Trimming pared 2 bases from V and 4 bases from J, leaving 12 bases between. This CDR3 is built from 16 residues. Germline CDR1 is MNHEY and CDR2 is SMNVEV (reference sequence). The CDR3 loop reads CASSLAVVGGANVLTF. DNA of the CDR3: TGTGCCAGCAGTTTAGCGGTTGTCGGCGGGGCCAACGTCCTGACTTTC.

The rearrangement uses TRBV19 and TRBJ2-7; no definite D call. Germline-derived CDR1 and CDR2 are LNHDA and SQIVND (reference sequence). The CDR3 is 14 amino acids. V was cut by 3 bases and J by 0 bases, with 9 bases left in between. CDR3 protein: CASSMSASSYEQYF. DNA for the CDR3: TGTGCCAGTAGTATGTCCGCGAGCTCCTACGAGCAGTACTTC.

V gene TRBV27 combines with J gene TRBJ1-5; no firm D call. Trimming took 6 bases from V and 2 from J, leaving 8 bases between them. CDR1 and CDR2 from the germline V gene are MNHEY and SMNVEV (reference sequence). This CDR3 spans 13 amino acids. CDR3 sequence reads: CASSPLGNQPQHF. CDR3 DNA sequence: TGTGCCAGCAGCCCACTCGGCAATCAGCCCCAGCATTTT.

The genes are TRBV4-2 and TRBJ1-4; D uncertain. Per the germline V gene, CDR1 is LGHNA and CDR2 is YNFKEQ. This CDR3 has 16 residues. The V and J ends lost 3 bases and 3 bases respectively, with 14 bases between them. The CDR3 protein is CASSQRGHAPNEKLFF. The CDR3 DNA is TGTGCCAGCAGCCAGAGAGGTCATGCGCCTAATGAAAAACTGTTTTTT.

The chain carries TRBV28 and TRBJ1-5; D is uncertain. The CDR3 extends over 14 amino acids. V shed 5 bases and J shed 2 bases, with 10 bases lying between them. Germline CDR1 is MDHEN and CDR2 is SYDVKM. The CDR3 DNA follows: TGTGCCAGCAGTCAGTCGAGGGGCAATCAGCCCCAGCATTTT. Protein product: CASSQSRGNQPQHF. The variable domain in full, with the rest retrieved from reference TRBV28 and TRBJ1-5, is DVKVTQSSRYLVKRTGEKVFLECVQDMDHENMFWYRQDPGLGLRLIYFSYDVKMKEKGDIPEGYSVSREKKERFSLILESASTNQTSMYLCASSQSRGNQPQHFGDGTRLSIL.

This rearrangement joins TRBV19 to TRBJ2-1; D is perhaps TRBD1 or TRBD2 (5 bases each). Per the germline V gene, CDR1 is LNHDA and CDR2 is SQIVND (reference sequence). CDR3 length equals 14 residues. V was shortened by 3 bases and J by 8 bases, with 14 bases between the two germline ends. CDR3 sequence: CASSIGDLSYEQFF. CDR3 nucleotide sequence: TGTGCCAGTAGTATTGGGGACCTATCATATGAGCAGTTCTTC.

V usage is TRBV9 and J usage is TRBJ2-3, with 8 bases lining up with TRBD1. Per the germline V gene, CDR1 is SGDLS and CDR2 is YYNGEE. Trimming at V came to 1 base and at J to 2 bases, leaving 18 bases not matched to a gene. The CDR3 sequence is 20 residues long. In nucleotides, the CDR3 is TGTGCCAGCAGCGTATCCCCTGGCCCGGGACAGGCGATTTTCACAGATACGCAGTATTTT. Its translation is CASSVSPGPGQAIFTDTQYF. Filled out from reference TRBV9 and TRBJ2-3, the complete variable domain reads DSGVTQTPKHLITATGQRVTLRCSPRSGDLSVYWYQQSLDQGLQFLIQYYNGEERAKGNILERFSAQQFPDLHSELNLSSLELGDSALYFCASSVSPGPGQAIFTDTQYFGPGTRLTVL.

This clone was recorded only once. The chain couples TRBV19 to TRBJ1-4; unclear D gene. Germline assignment: CDR1 LNHDA and CDR2 SQIVND (reference sequence). The CDR3 runs to 13 residues. V was shortened by 3 bases and J by 10 bases, with 12 bases between the two germline ends. CDR3: CASSITMNGKLFF. DNA for the CDR3: TGTGCCAGTAGTATTACAATGAACGGAAAACTGTTTTTT.

This chain connects TRBV7-2 to TRBJ2-7; TRBD2 aligns across 10 bases. V shed 1 base, J shed 3 bases, and the junction held 6 bases outside the gene matches. Germline V gives CDR1 SGHTA, CDR2 FQGNSA. This CDR3 has 16 amino acids. This CDR3 reads CASSLGRSGGNYEQYF. In DNA form, the CDR3 reads TGTGCCAGCAGCTTAGGCCGTAGCGGGGGGAACTACGAGCAGTACTTC.

Turning to this clone: The same CDR3 can be traced to other DNA sequences in this sample. The chain uses TRBV7-9 and TRBJ2-7; the match to TRBD1 covers 8 bases. The CDR3 contains 13 residues. J lost 2 bases, V lost 4 bases, and 1 base had no gene match. Germline V gene data show CDR1 as SEHNR and CDR2 as FQNEAQ (reference sequence). The CDR3 sequence is CASSSTGAYEQYF. CDR3 nucleotide sequence: TGTGCCAGCAGCTCGACAGGGGCCTACGAGCAGTACTTC.